The T cell receptor (beta chain) under discussion was sequenced for a study of cytomegalovirus exposure and HLA in healthy donors. The ends lost 3 bases at V and 8 bases at J; junction bases unmatched: 5. This CDR3 region has 13 residues. Germline assignment: CDR1 SGHRS and CDR2 YFSETQ. Use of 60 Vbeta and 13 Jbeta primers characterized the PCR. The protocol was immunoSEQ multiplex PCR, while the TCRdb copy is restricted to in-frame clones and leaves out a portion. The table records 100,000 to 150,000 clones, 80% to 90% of them present only once. Study results and limitations: Reportedly, cytomegalovirus status was diagnosed with high sensitivity and specificity.

Concerning this clone itself: Its target is unknown.

Material for sequencing was PBMCs. The TCR sequence derives from a woman aged 40-49 years in good health and CMV-seropositive. V gene TRBV5-1 combines with J gene TRBJ1-2, with 9 bases matching TRBD1. This chain's CDR3 is CASSWGQGQGYTF. In nucleotides, the CDR3 is TGCGCCAGCAGCTGGGGACAGGGACAGGGCTACACCTTC. Together with reference TRBV5-1 and TRBJ1-2, the CDR3 gives the full variable domain: KAGVTQTPRYLIKTRGQQVTLSCSPISGHRSVSWYQQTPGQGLQFLFEYFSETQRNKGNFPGRFSGRQFSNSRSEMNVSTLELGDSALYLCASSWGQGQGYTFGSGTRLTVV.